This T cell receptor beta chain was sequenced for a study of immune characterization of retroperitoneal liposarcoma. This CDR3 is 14 amino acids long. V shed 0 bases and J shed 10 bases, with 14 bases lying between them. CDR1 and CDR2 from the germline V gene are SGHNT and YENEEA. This clonotype was recorded a few times. TCRdb analysed the PCR reads with MiXCR anew, one entry per CDR3 protein. Here the sample spans roughly 11,000 distinct CDR3 sequences, 22% being singletons. Source material: blood. This chain connects TRBV11-3 to TRBJ2-3, with D maybe TRBD1 (6 bases). The sequence was collected from a female donor with retroperitoneal liposarcoma. CDR3 DNA: TGTGCCAGCAGCTTAGAGGGGGCCGCCGGCGCGCAGTATTTT. Translation gives CASSLEGAAGAQYF.